The entry below gives a single T cell receptor (beta chain) sequence along with its context. V was clipped by 3 bases and J by 4 bases; unmatched bases: 2. Per germline, CDR1 MNHEY and CDR2 SMNVEV (reference sequence). This CDR3 region has 14 residues. The sample is drawn from a study of T cell responses to AZD1222 COVID-19 vaccine. Sequencing was performed with immunoSEQ multiplex PCR; in TCRdb, only in-frame clones are kept and a portion is missing. The table includes approximately 150,000 clones, around 91% detected once. The chain links TRBV27 to TRBJ2-5, with TRBD2 identical over 10 bases. Sequencing was performed on peripheral blood, taken on day 0 of AZD1222 vaccination. This TCR came from an adult in good health. The CDR3 sequence: CASSLLAGGETQYF. CDR3 DNA: TGTGCCAGCAGTTTGTTAGCGGGAGGAGAGACCCAGTACTTC.